This T cell receptor beta chain was found in a study of regulatory T cells in long-lasting Graves disease. According to the study, TCR beta libraries were built with iRepertoire HTBI primers and CDR3-region Arm-PCR. TCRdb re-called the multiplex PCR reads through MiXCR, storing one row per CDR3 protein. The table includes about 430,000 distinct CDR3 sequences, roughly 21% detected once. The time point is: persistent/refractory GD, antithyroid drugs over 5 years with positive TRAb. PBMC-derived RNA was used for the TCR library. The source is a female donor with Graves disease. The sequencing here drew on peripheral blood mononuclear cells (PBMCs), taken when the disease was refractory, from a patient treated with antithyroid drugs.

The DNA for the CDR3 is TGCAGTGCCACCGAACAGGGTATGTTGAACACTGAAGCTTTCTTT. It encodes CSATEQGMLNTEAFF. The chain combines TRBV20-1 with TRBJ1-1, with D maybe TRBD1 (6 bases). Trimming removed 6 bases from V and 0 bases from J, with 17 bases in between. The CDR3 length is 15 residues. Per germline, CDR1 DFQATT and CDR2 SNEGSKA (reference sequence).